This T cell receptor (beta chain) was identified during a study of beta chain features in type 1 diabetes. cDNA synthesis used the whole RNA isolate, giving expressed TCRB sequences. Assay: immunoSEQ multiplex PCR; the TCRdb copy retains only in-frame clones and omits some. The sample lists roughly 130,000 clones; 7% to 10% were seen once. Purity exceeded 95% in all sorted populations. This CDR3 region has 15 residues. V was shortened by 7 bases and J by 8 bases, with 23 bases between the two germline ends. Germline V lookup: CDR1 SNHLY, CDR2 FYNNEI. This chain links TRBV2 with TRBJ1-2, with a tentative D call TRBD1 (6 bases). This receptor was identified in a man aged 18 to 30 in good health. Sequenced: central memory CD4+ T cells from blood. CDR3 residues: CASTSGQTGTLGYTF. The CDR3 DNA reads as TGTGCCAGCACCTCGGGACAAACGGGGACCCTCGGCTACACCTTC.